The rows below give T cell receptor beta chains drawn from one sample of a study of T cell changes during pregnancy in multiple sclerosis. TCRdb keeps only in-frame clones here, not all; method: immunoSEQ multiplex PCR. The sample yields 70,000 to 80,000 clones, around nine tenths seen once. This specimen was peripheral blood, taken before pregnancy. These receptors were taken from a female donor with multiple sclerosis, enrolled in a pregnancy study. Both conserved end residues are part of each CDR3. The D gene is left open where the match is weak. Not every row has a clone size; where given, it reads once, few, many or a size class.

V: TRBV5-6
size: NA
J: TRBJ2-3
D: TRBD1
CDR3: CASTLRDRGWASTDTQYF
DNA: TGTGCCAGCACCCTCCGGGACAGGGGGTGGGCTAGCACAGATACGCAGTATTTT

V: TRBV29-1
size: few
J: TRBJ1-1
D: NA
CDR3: CSVVDSMNTEAFF
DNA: TGCAGCGTGGTGGACAGTATGAACACTGAAGCTTTCTTT

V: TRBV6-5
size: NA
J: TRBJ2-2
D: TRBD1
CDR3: CATAGGHNTGELFF
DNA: TGTGCCACCGCAGGGGGCCACAACACCGGGGAGCTGTTTTTT

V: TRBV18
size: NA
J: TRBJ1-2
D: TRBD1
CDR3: CASSQFDRESYGYTF
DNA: TGTGCCAGCTCACAATTTGACAGGGAGTCCTATGGCTACACCTTC

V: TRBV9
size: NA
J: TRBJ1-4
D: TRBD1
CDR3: CASSPRTGPNEKLFF
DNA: TGTGCCAGCAGCCCCCGGACAGGGCCCAATGAAAAACTGTTTTTT

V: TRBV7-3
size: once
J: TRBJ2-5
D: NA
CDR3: CASSATGDLDQETQYF
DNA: TGTGCCAGCAGCGCGACAGGTGATTTAGACCAAGAGACCCAGTACTTC

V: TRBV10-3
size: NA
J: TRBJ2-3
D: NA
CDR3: CAISTLRGTDTQYF
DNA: TGTGCCATCAGCACCCTGAGGGGCACAGATACGCAGTATTTT

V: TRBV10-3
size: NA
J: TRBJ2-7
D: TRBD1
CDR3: CAISESYVEGDRVYEQYF
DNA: TGTGCCATCAGTGAGTCGTATGTGGAAGGGGACAGAGTCTACGAGCAGTACTTC

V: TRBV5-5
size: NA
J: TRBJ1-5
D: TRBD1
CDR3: CASSYQLGQGGQPQHF
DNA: TGTGCCAGCAGCTACCAATTGGGACAGGGTGGTCAGCCCCAGCATTTT

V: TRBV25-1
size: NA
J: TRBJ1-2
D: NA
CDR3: CASSELLGGYGYTF
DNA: TGTGCCAGCAGTGAATTACTTGGAGGGTATGGCTACACCTTC

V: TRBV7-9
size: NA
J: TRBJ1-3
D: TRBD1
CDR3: CASSLLQGEYGNTIYF
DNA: TGTGCCAGCAGCTTACTACAGGGGGAGTATGGAAACACCATATATTTT

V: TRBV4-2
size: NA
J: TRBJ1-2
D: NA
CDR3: CASSQGSKGTSYGYTF
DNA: TGTGCCAGCAGCCAAGGTAGTAAGGGGACAAGCTATGGCTACACCTTC

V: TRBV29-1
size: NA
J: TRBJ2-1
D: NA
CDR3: CSVGSVLDSPYNEQFF
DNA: TGCAGCGTTGGATCAGTTTTGGATAGCCCCTACAATGAGCAGTTCTTC

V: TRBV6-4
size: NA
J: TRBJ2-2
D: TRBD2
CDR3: CASTAGTNTGELFF
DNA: TGTGCCAGCACAGCGGGGACGAACACCGGGGAGCTGTTTTTT

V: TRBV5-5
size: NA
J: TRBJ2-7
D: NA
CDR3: CASSLSGGGGVYEQYF
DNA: TGTGCCAGCAGCCTATCAGGGGGTGGAGGGGTCTACGAGCAGTACTTC

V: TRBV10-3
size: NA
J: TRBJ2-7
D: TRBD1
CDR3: CAISPNDRAYEQYF
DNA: TGTGCCATCAGTCCCAACGACAGGGCTTACGAGCAGTACTTC